This entry lists 22 T cell receptor beta chains sequenced from one sample in a study of T cell repertoires in cytomegalovirus infection. TCRdb redid the calling of the reads with MiXCR, one entry per CDR3 protein. The sample shows around 280,000 distinct CDR3 sequences, approximately 13% of them seen only once. The specimen sequenced was PBMCs. All receptors derive from a human donor in good health (CMV status not recorded). Some clones in this sample may be carry-over from other donors' samples.

This clonotype has a count of ten or more. V and J are TRBV4-3 and TRBJ2-3, with D possibly TRBD2 on 6 matching bases. Germline values: CDR1 LGHNA, CDR2 YSLEER. V lost 0 bases and J lost 6, with 13 bases in between. This CDR3 is 15 amino acids long. CDR3 in amino acids: CASSQEGGAGDTQYF. The DNA of the CDR3 is TGCGCCAGCAGCCAAGAGGGCGGGGCTGGGGATACGCAGTATTTT.

The chain carries TRBV2 and TRBJ1-1, with 7 bases fitting TRBD1. Germline assignment: CDR1 SNHLY and CDR2 FYNNEI. CDR3 length: 15 amino acids. With 5 bases clipped from V and 1 base from J, the junction kept 7 bases outside the gene matches. CDR3 coding DNA: TGTGCCAGCAGTCCTCGGGACAGTAAGAACACTGAAGCTTTCTTT. This gives the protein CASSPRDSKNTEAFF.

In this sample, this clonotype turned up many times. The CDR3 protein is CASTLRAGGISEQYF. The CDR3 nucleotides are TGTGCCAGCACCCTCCGAGCGGGAGGAATATCGGAGCAGTACTTC. The genes are TRBV12-3 or TRBV12-4 and TRBJ2-7; 9 nucleotides line up with TRBD2. The CDR3 length is 15 residues. Unmatched junction bases numbered 14, after V lost 7 bases and J lost 7 bases.

This clonotype was seen a few times. This chain links TRBV6-2 or TRBV6-3 with TRBJ1-5; 7 bases agree with TRBD1. Germline CDR1 reads MNHEY; CDR2 reads SVGEGT. The CDR3 consists of 14 residues. V lost 7 bases, J lost 3 bases, and 6 bases stayed unmatched. CDR3 sequence: CASTSGQNNQPQHF. The CDR3 DNA reads TGTGCCAGCACCTCGGGACAGAACAATCAGCCCCAGCATTTT.

The table lists this clonotype with a count of one. The chain combines TRBV20-1 with TRBJ2-3; D might be TRBD2 (6 bases). V gave up 8 bases and J gave up 6 bases, with 21 bases separating them. Germline lookup yields CDR1 DFQATT and CDR2 SNEGSKA (reference sequence). The length of the CDR3 is 14 residues. The CDR3 here is CSSPRESRTDTQYF. Written as DNA, the CDR3 is TGCAGTTCCCCCCGGGAGTCACGTACTGATACGCAGTATTTT.

The rearrangement links TRBV5-6 to TRBJ1-2, with D possibly being TRBD1 (6 bases). Germline loops: CDR1 SGHDT, CDR2 YYEEEE. V was trimmed by 2 bases and J by 8 bases, leaving 19 bases between them. The CDR3 runs to 15 residues. The CDR3 protein is CASSLEQLGQIGYTF. The DNA for the CDR3 is TGTGCCAGCAGCTTAGAGCAATTAGGACAGATCGGCTACACCTTC.

V and J are TRBV20-1 and TRBJ2-1; no clear D. The CDR3 spans 13 residues. Trimming cost V 3 bases and J 4 bases, with 10 bases left between them. CDR1 is DFQATT and CDR2 is SNEGSKA in the germline V gene (reference sequence). This CDR3 reads CSASAQLYNEQFF. Here the CDR3 DNA reads TGCAGTGCTAGTGCCCAGCTATACAATGAGCAGTTCTTC.

The V and J genes are TRBV7-9 and TRBJ1-2; the D gene is possibly TRBD1 (6 bases). Germline CDR1 reads SEHNR; CDR2 reads FQNEAQ (reference sequence). The CDR3 loop spans 15 amino acids. V lost 5 bases, J lost 6 bases, and 19 bases lay in between. The DNA of the CDR3 is TGTGCCAGCAGCGGCCCTTCGGGACAAATCGATGGCTACACCTTC. Protein: CASSGPSGQIDGYTF. Full variable domain (missing parts from reference TRBV7-9 and TRBJ1-2): DTGVSQNPRHKITKRGQNVTFRCDPISEHNRLYWYRQTLGQGPEFLTYFQNEAQLEKSRLLSDRFSAERPKGSFSTLEIQRTEQGDSAMYLCASSGPSGQIDGYTFGSGTRLTVV.

In this sample, this clonotype turned up many times. The chain uses TRBV2 and TRBJ2-1, with D unclear. CDR3 length: 13 residues. Germline V CDR1 and CDR2: SNHLY, FYNNEI. V was clipped by 4 bases and J by 6 bases, with 10 bases between them. CDR3 in amino acids: CASSGVSLNEQFF. The CDR3 DNA reads TGTGCCAGCAGTGGCGTTAGCCTCAATGAGCAGTTCTTC. The full variable domain, with the rest looked up from reference TRBV2 and TRBJ2-1, is EPEVTQTPSHQVTQMGQEVILRCVPISNHLYFYWYRQILGQKVEFLVSFYNNEISEKSEIFDDQFSVERPDGSNFTLKIRSTKLEDSAMYFCASSGVSLNEQFFGPGTRLTVL.

This clonotype was counted many times. J is TRBJ1-5 and V is TRBV29-1; 10 bases match TRBD1. The junction had 3 bases not matched to a gene; V was cut back by 4 bases and J by 6 bases. Germline CDR1 is SQVTM and CDR2 is ANQGSEA. The CDR3 has 13 residues. In DNA, the CDR3 is TGCAGCGTTGGGACAGGGGGAAGTCAGCCCCAGCATTTT. Amino acid sequence: CSVGTGGSQPQHF. Combining the CDR3 with reference TRBV29-1 and TRBJ1-5 gives the whole variable domain SAVISQKPSRDICQRGTSLTIQCQVDSQVTMMFWYRQQPGQSLTLIATANQGSEATYESGFVIDKFPISRPNLTFSTLTVSNMSPEDSSIYLCSVGTGGSQPQHFGDGTRLSIL.

The chain links TRBV2 to TRBJ2-1; either TRBD1 or TRBD2 may fit D (5 bases each). Looked up from germline, CDR1 is SNHLY and CDR2 is FYNNEI. The CDR3 extends over 14 amino acids. V gave up 6 bases and J gave up 6 bases, with 15 bases separating them. The CDR3 DNA is TGTGCCAGCAGGGCCACTTCAGGGACCAATGAGCAGTTCTTC. Amino acid sequence: CASRATSGTNEQFF.

This clonotype was detected many times. J is TRBJ2-1 and V is TRBV24-1; D is possibly TRBD2 (6 bases). The ends were cut back, 1 base at V and 7 bases at J, with 13 bases in the middle. Germline lookup yields CDR1 KGHDR and CDR2 SFDVKD. The CDR3 totals 15 residues. This CDR3 reads CATSDFRDLANEQFF. Here the CDR3 DNA reads TGTGCCACCAGTGATTTTCGGGATCTAGCGAATGAGCAGTTCTTC.

This clonotype has at least ten counts. The V call is TRBV7-2, the J call TRBJ1-4; D might be TRBD1 (6 bases). Germline V gene sequence: CDR1 SGHTA, CDR2 FQGNSA. There are 15 residues in the CDR3. Between the trimmed V and J ends, which lost 4 bases and 8 bases, there was a span of 17 bases. This chain's CDR3 is CASSWVWGPREKLFF. In DNA form, the CDR3 reads TGTGCCAGCAGCTGGGTTTGGGGGCCGAGGGAAAAACTGTTTTTT.

The genes are TRBV20-1 and TRBJ2-1, with TRBD1 matching 10 bases. Losses at the gene ends were 0 bases for V and 4 bases for J; bases not matched to a gene: 3. Germline-derived CDR1 and CDR2 are DFQATT and SNEGSKA (reference sequence). The CDR3 totals 15 residues. As DNA, the CDR3 is TGCAGTGCTAGAGATCCGGGACAGGGGTACAATGAGCAGTTCTTC. The encoded protein is CSARDPGQGYNEQFF.

At least ten counts were recorded for this clonotype. The CDR3 protein is CASSLGEGLSYGYTF. The CDR3 region has the DNA TGTGCCAGCAGCTTAGGTGAAGGACTTAGCTATGGCTACACCTTC. The chain has TRBV11-2 and TRBJ1-2; unclear D gene. Germline V gene lookup returns CDR1 SGHAT and CDR2 FQNNGV. The CDR3 spans 15 residues. V lost 1 base and J 4 bases, leaving 13 bases between the germline ends.

This clonotype was found many times. V usage is TRBV7-2 and J usage is TRBJ1-1, with D unclear. The germline gives CDR1 SGHTA, CDR2 FQGNSA. V lost 0 bases, J lost 3 bases, and 5 bases lay in between. CDR3 length: 13 amino acids. This CDR3 reads CASSLAQYTEAFF. The CDR3 region has the DNA TGTGCCAGCAGCTTAGCACAGTACACTGAAGCTTTCTTT.

This clonotype was recorded at least ten times. The V gene is TRBV28, the J gene TRBJ1-6; possible D gene TRBD1, 5 bases. This CDR3 has 15 amino acids. The V and J ends lost 6 bases and 9 bases respectively, with 18 bases between them. Germline loops: CDR1 MDHEN, CDR2 SYDVKM. The CDR3 DNA reads TGTGCCAGCAGGCCCCAAACAGGCGGTGGTTCACCCCTCCACTTT. Protein sequence: CASRPQTGGGSPLHF.

This clonotype was picked up a small number of times. The V call is TRBV20-1, the J call TRBJ2-5; 11 bases are a match to TRBD2. The CDR3 covers 14 residues. CDR1 and CDR2 from the germline V gene are DFQATT and SNEGSKA (reference sequence). V lost 8 bases, J lost 1 base, and 6 bases stayed unmatched. CDR3 protein: CSPRLAGTQETQYF. The DNA of the CDR3 is TGCAGTCCAAGACTAGCGGGGACCCAAGAGACCCAGTACTTC.

This clonotype appeared many times. The rearrangement joins TRBV27 to TRBJ2-1, with TRBD2 identical over 7 bases. The germline V gene has CDR1 MNHEY and CDR2 SMNVEV (reference sequence). The CDR3 is made up of 14 amino acids. J lost 6 bases, V lost 7 bases, and 9 bases had no gene match. CDR3 in amino acids: CASTRGLDVNEQFF. The CDR3 DNA follows: TGTGCCAGCACACGAGGACTAGATGTCAATGAGCAGTTCTTC.

This clonotype was seen at least ten times. The chain employs TRBV7-8 and TRBJ2-5; D is unresolved. Trimming cost V 5 bases and J 5 bases, with 21 bases left between them. Per germline, CDR1 SGHVS and CDR2 FQNEAQ. This CDR3 has 16 amino acids. The CDR3 loop is CASSGRPGQGDETQYF. The CDR3, as DNA: TGTGCCAGCAGCGGTCGACCGGGCCAAGGCGATGAGACCCAGTACTTC.

This chain joins TRBV20-1 and TRBJ2-5, with D maybe TRBD2 (5 bases). The V gene lost 0 bases and the J gene lost 2 bases, with 19 bases spanning the gap. Germline V gene lookup returns CDR1 DFQATT and CDR2 SNEGSKA (reference sequence). The CDR3 is 17 residues long. CDR3 residues: CSARDLKGGRAQETQYF. The CDR3 DNA reads TGCAGTGCTAGAGATCTTAAAGGCGGGCGGGCTCAAGAGACCCAGTACTTC.

The chain joins TRBV20-1 to TRBJ2-3; TRBD1 is a possible D gene (6 bases). Germline loops: CDR1 DFQATT, CDR2 SNEGSKA (reference sequence). This CDR3 spans 15 amino acids. V lost 4 bases, J lost 4 bases, and 18 bases lay in between. The CDR3 DNA sequence: TGCAGTGCTACCTGGAACCAGGGGATTTCAGATACGCAGTATTTT. This codes for CSATWNQGISDTQYF.